This T cell receptor beta chain was recovered during a study of blood T cell repertoires in COVID-19. Per the germline V gene, CDR1 is MNHEY and CDR2 is SMNVEV (reference sequence). The length of the CDR3 is 15 residues. The V and J ends lost 1 base and 2 bases respectively, with 9 bases between them. Original analysis: Using reference gene primer amplification, nucleated cell counts were estimated. Here immunoSEQ multiplex PCR was the method, and the copy in TCRdb shows in-frame clones only, minus some. That table gives V, J and clone size, and the DNA gave D and trimming. The table lists some 77,000 clones, about 82% of them singletons.

The sample comprised peripheral blood. This receptor was obtained from a woman aged 55-70 years with acute or convalescent COVID-19. V is TRBV27 and J is TRBJ1-5, with D hard to call. CDR3 sequence (DNA): TGTGCCAGCAGTTTATGGGCAGGCCGCAATCAGCCCCAGCATTTT. The encoded protein is CASSLWAGRNQPQHF.